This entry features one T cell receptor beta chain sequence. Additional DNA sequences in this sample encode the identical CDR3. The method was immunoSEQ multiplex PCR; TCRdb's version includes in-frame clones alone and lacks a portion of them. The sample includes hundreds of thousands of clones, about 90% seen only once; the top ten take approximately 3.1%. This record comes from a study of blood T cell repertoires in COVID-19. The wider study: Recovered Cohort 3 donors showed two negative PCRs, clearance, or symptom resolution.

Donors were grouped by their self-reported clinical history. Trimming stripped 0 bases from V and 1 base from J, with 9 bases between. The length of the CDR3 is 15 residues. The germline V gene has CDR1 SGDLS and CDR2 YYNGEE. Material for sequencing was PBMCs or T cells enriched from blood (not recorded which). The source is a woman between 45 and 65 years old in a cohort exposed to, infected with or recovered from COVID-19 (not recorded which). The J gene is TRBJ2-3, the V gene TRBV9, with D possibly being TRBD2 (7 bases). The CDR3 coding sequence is TGTGCCAGCAGCGTAGCGGGGGGCGGCACAGATACGCAGTATTTT. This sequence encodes CASSVAGGGTDTQYF.